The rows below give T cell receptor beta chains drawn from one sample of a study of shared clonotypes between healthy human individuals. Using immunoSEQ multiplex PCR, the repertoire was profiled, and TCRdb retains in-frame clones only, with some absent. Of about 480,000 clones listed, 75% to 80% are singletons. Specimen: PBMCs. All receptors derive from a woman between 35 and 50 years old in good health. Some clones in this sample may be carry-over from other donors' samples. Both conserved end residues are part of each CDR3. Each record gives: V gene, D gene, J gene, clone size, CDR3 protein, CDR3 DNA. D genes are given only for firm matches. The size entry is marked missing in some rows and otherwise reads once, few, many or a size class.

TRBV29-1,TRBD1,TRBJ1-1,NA,CSVGGGQGGTEAFF,TGCAGCGTTGGGGGGGGACAGGGCGGCACTGAAGCTTTCTTT
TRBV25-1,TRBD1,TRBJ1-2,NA,CASSDRTGTHYGYTF,TGTGCCAGCAGTGACAGGACAGGGACCCACTATGGCTACACCTTC
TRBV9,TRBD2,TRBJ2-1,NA,CASSDAPGTTSLLSSYNEQFF,TGTGCCAGCAGCGACGCGCCCGGGACTACGTCCCTACTGAGCTCCTACAATGAGCAGTTCTTC
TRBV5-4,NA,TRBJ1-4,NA,CASSLGGGPEKLFF,TGTGCCAGCAGCTTAGGTGGGGGGCCCGAAAAACTGTTTTTT
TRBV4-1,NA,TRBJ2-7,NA,CASSQDLSLGGEQYF,TGCGCCAGCAGCCAAGATCTTAGCCTGGGTGGCGAGCAGTACTTC
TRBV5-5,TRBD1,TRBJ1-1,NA,CASTRQGIEAFF,TGTGCCAGCACCCGACAGGGGATTGAAGCTTTCTTT
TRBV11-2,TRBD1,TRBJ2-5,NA,CASSPNRGVGETQYF,TGTGCCAGCAGCCCCAACAGGGGGGTGGGGGAGACCCAGTACTTC
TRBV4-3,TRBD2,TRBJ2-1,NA,CASSQARGRLDEQFF,TGCGCCAGCAGCCAAGCTCGCGGGAGGTTAGATGAGCAGTTCTTC
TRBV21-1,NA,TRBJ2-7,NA,CASSTTARGSYEQYF,TGTGCCAGCAGCACGACTGCTAGGGGGTCCTACGAGCAGTACTTC
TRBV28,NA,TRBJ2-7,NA,CASSSGTLEQYF,TGTGCCAGCAGTTCAGGGACTCTCGAGCAGTACTTC
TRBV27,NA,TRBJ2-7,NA,CASSLMGPRVHEQYF,TGTGCCAGCAGTTTGATGGGCCCCAGGGTCCACGAGCAGTACTTC
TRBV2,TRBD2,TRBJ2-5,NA,CASTRDTAGVETQYF,TGTGCCAGCACCCGGGACACAGCGGGAGTAGAGACCCAGTACTTC
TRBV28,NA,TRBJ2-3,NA,CASRTSLGTDTQYF,TGTGCCAGCAGGACCAGTCTTGGCACAGATACGCAGTATTTT
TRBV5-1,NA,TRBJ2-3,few,CASSLDGSTDTQYF,TGCGCCAGCAGCTTGGACGGGAGCACAGATACGCAGTATTTT
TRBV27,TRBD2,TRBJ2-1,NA,CASRPIAGEQFF,TGTGCCAGCAGACCAATAGCGGGAGAGCAGTTCTTC
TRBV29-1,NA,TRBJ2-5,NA,CSVQLAEETQYF,TGCAGCGTCCAGCTAGCAGAAGAGACCCAGTACTTC
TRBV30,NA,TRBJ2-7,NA,CAWSVGGNYEQYF,TGTGCCTGGAGTGTCGGCGGGAACTACGAGCAGTACTTC
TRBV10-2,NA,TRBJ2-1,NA,CASRSQGKNEQFF,TGCGCCAGCAGATCACAGGGTAAGAATGAGCAGTTCTTC
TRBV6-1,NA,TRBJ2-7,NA,CASSDVASAYEQYF,TGTGCCAGCAGTGATGTGGCGTCTGCCTACGAGCAGTACTTC
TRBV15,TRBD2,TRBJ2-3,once,CATSDLGLAGGTDTQYF,TGTGCCACCAGCGACTTGGGACTAGCGGGAGGCACAGATACGCAGTATTTT
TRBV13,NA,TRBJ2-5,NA,CASSLGSMTEVQETQYF,TGTGCCAGCAGCTTAGGGTCTATGACAGAAGTCCAAGAGACCCAGTACTTC
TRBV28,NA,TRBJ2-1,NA,CASRPWGYNEQFF,TGTGCCAGCAGGCCGTGGGGGTACAATGAGCAGTTCTTC
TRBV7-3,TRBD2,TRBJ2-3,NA,CASSLRVAGAGVDTQYF,TGTGCCAGCAGCTTAAGAGTCGCGGGAGCGGGGGTAGATACGCAGTATTTT
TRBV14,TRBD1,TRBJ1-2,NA,CASSRGNRGRWDGYTF,TGTGCCAGCAGCCGAGGCAACAGGGGGCGCTGGGATGGCTACACCTTC
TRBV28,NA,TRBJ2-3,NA,CASARRGKADTQYF,TGTGCCAGCGCCCGAAGGGGTAAAGCAGATACGCAGTATTTT
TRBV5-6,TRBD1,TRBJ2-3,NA,CASSLGTGSSTDTQYF,TGTGCCAGCAGCTTAGGGACAGGGTCTAGCACAGATACGCAGTATTTT
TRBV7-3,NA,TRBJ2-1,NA,CASSPSPGTQPVGEQFF,TGTGCCAGCAGCCCCTCGCCGGGGACCCAGCCCGTCGGTGAGCAGTTCTTC
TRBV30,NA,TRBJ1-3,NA,CAWSVLSGNTIYF,TGTGCCTGGAGTGTACTATCCGGAAACACCATATATTTT
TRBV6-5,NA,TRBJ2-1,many,CATSKTAGHNEQFF,TGTGCCACCTCCAAGACAGCGGGTCACAATGAGCAGTTCTTC
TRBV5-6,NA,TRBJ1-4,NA,CASSFMTALNEKLFF,TGTGCCAGCAGCTTTATGACAGCTCTAAATGAAAAACTGTTTTTT
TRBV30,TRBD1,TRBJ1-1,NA,CAWSVPDLTGRGYWTEAFF,TGTGCCTGGAGTGTCCCAGATTTGACAGGGCGGGGGTATTGGACTGAAGCTTTCTTT
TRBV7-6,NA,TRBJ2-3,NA,CASSPTTRPYTDTQYF,TGTGCCAGCAGCCCGACTACTAGGCCCTACACAGATACGCAGTATTTT
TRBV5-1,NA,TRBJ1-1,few,CASSLGGDTEAFF,TGCGCCAGCAGCTTGGGCGGGGACACTGAAGCTTTCTTT
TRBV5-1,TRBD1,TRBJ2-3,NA,CASSSSLRTGGTDTQYF,TGCGCCAGCAGCTCATCCTTACGGACAGGGGGCACAGATACGCAGTATTTT
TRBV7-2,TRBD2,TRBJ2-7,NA,CASSLGALAGYEQYF,TGTGCCAGCAGCTTAGGTGCACTAGCGGGCTACGAGCAGTACTTC
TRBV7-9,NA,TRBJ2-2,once,CASSPLGELFF,TGTGCCAGCAGCCCCCTCGGGGAGCTGTTTTTT
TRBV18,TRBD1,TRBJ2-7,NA,CASSGPGTGTEQYF,TGTGCCAGCTCAGGGCCCGGGACAGGGACCGAGCAGTACTTC
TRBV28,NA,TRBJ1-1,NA,CASSERGGNTEAFF,TGTGCCAGCAGCGAACGTGGGGGGAACACTGAAGCTTTCTTT
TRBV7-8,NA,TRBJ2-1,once,CASSLSARGNEQFF,TGTGCCAGCAGCTTAAGTGCTCGGGGCAATGAGCAGTTCTTC
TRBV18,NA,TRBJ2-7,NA,CASSPVTGYEQYF,TGTGCCAGCTCACCGGTAACCGGGTACGAGCAGTACTTC
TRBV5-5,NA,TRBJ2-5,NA,CASSLGGIRQETQYF,TGTGCCAGCAGCTTGGGCGGGATACGCCAAGAGACCCAGTACTTC
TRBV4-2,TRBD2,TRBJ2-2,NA,CASSQVTSGSYGELFF,TGTGCCAGCAGCCAAGTGACTAGCGGGAGTTACGGGGAGCTGTTTTTT
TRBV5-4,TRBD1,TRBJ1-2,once,CASSPDRGGYTF,TGTGCCAGCAGCCCAGACAGGGGAGGCTACACCTTC
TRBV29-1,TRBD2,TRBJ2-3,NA,CSVQLAGSPDTQYF,TGCAGCGTTCAACTAGCGGGGAGCCCCGATACGCAGTATTTT
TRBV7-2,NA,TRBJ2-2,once,CASSLVPGTGELFF,TGTGCCAGCAGCTTAGTACCCGGTACCGGGGAGCTGTTTTTT
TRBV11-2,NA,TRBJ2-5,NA,CASSPGGRWETQYF,TGTGCCAGCAGCCCTGGGGGGCGGTGGGAGACCCAGTACTTC
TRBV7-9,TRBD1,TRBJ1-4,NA,CASSPDRGLANEKLFF,TGTGCCAGCAGCCCCGACAGGGGGCTAGCTAATGAAAAACTGTTTTTT
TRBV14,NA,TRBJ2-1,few,CASSQAGAPGNEQFF,TGTGCCAGCAGCCAAGCAGGAGCCCCCGGTAATGAGCAGTTCTTC
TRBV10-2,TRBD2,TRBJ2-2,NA,CASSESPISGSDGELFF,TGCGCCAGCAGTGAGTCGCCAATTAGCGGGAGCGACGGGGAGCTGTTTTTT
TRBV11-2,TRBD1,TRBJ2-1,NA,CASSFRTGENEQFF,TGTGCCAGCAGCTTCCGGACAGGGGAGAATGAGCAGTTCTTC
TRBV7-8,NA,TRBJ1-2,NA,CASSLAAGTYGYTF,TGTGCCAGCAGCTTAGCGGCGGGGACCTATGGCTACACCTTC
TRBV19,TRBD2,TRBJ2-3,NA,CASRPFGLAGGPHSTDTQYF,TGTGCCAGTAGGCCCTTCGGACTAGCGGGAGGGCCTCATAGCACAGATACGCAGTATTTT
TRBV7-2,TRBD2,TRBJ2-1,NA,CASSFSTSGRVGEQFF,TGTGCCAGCAGCTTCTCGACTAGCGGGAGAGTTGGTGAGCAGTTCTTC
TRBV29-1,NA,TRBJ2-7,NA,CSVGDGVAYEQYF,TGCAGCGTTGGGGATGGGGTAGCCTACGAGCAGTACTTC